The entry below gives a single TCR beta chain sequence along with its context. As handled by the study authors: Amplification with reference gene primers provided the estimates of nucleated cell counts. Here immunoSEQ multiplex PCR was the method, and the copy in TCRdb shows in-frame clones only, minus some. That table gives V, J and clone size, and the DNA gave D and trimming. Of approximately 140,000 clones listed, about four fifths are singletons. This record belongs to a study of blood T cell repertoires in COVID-19. Study as a whole: Samples taken during acute and convalescent COVID-19 were collected in the United States, Italy and Spain. T cells, B-cell-depleted T cells, or PBMCs provided the cDNA or gDNA that served as material.

This CDR3 is 10 amino acids long. Trimming stripped 3 bases from V and 6 bases from J, with 3 bases between. CDR1 and CDR2 from the germline V gene are SQVTM and ANQGSEA. This TCR was recovered from a man aged 40-55 years with active or convalescent COVID-19. The specimen was peripheral blood. V and J are TRBV29-1 and TRBJ1-5; no clear D gene. The CDR3: CSVDGQPQHF. CDR3 coding DNA: TGCAGCGTTGACGGTCAGCCCCAGCATTTT.